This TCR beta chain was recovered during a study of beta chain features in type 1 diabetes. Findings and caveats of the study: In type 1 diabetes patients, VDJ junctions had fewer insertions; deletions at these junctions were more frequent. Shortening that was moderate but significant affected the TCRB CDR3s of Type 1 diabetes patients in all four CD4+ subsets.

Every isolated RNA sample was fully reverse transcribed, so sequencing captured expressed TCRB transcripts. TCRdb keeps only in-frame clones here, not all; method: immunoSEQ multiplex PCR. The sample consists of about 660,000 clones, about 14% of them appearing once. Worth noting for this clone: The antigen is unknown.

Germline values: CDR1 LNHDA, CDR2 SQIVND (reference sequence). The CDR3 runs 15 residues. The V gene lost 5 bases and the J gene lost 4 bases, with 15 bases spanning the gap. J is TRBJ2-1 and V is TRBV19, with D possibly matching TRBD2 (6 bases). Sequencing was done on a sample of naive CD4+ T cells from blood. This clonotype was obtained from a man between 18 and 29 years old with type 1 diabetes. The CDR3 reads CASSPRVSGYNEQFF. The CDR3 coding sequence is TGTGCCAGTAGTCCAAGGGTTAGCGGATACAATGAGCAGTTCTTC.